The sequence of this T cell receptor beta chain was determined in a study of cytomegalovirus exposure and HLA in healthy donors. General study points: A missense variant in DCLRE1C was later tied to TCR beta V- and J-gene trimming.

PCR involved 60 Vbeta and 13 Jbeta primers. Per the original data handling: Approximately 12 million of the approximately 80 million unique TCR beta chains counted in a later analysis were shared. Using immunoSEQ multiplex PCR, the repertoire was profiled, and TCRdb retains in-frame clones only, with some absent. D and trimming were read from the DNA, whereas the V and J calls and clone size are those reported in that table. The repertoire holds hundreds of thousands of clones, about three quarters seen once, with 15% to 17% in the top ten. Comment on this clone: Its antigen is currently unknown.

At collection, donors were nominally healthy, but unrecorded immune exposures were probable. Germline V lookup: CDR1 LGHNT, CDR2 FRNRAP. CDR3 length equals 14 residues. Trimming took off 5 bases at V and 2 bases at J, with 11 bases between the two ends. The source is a man aged 35 to 55 in good health and CMV-seronegative. What was sequenced was PBMCs. This chain joins TRBV12-5 and TRBJ2-3; D is possibly TRBD1 (5 bases). CDR3 sequence reads: CASGPLGVTDTQYF. In DNA, the CDR3 is TGTGCTAGTGGTCCCCTAGGGGTCACAGATACGCAGTATTTT.